A single sample is the source of the 25 T cell receptor beta chains below, sequenced in a study of low-dose radiotherapy and immunotherapy resistance in tumors. Stated time point: after trial treatment. Treatment meaning: LDRT plus nivolumab, ipilimumab, low-dose cyclophosphamide and aspirin (RACIN trial). TRAV and TRBV primers primed cDNA for both TCRalpha and TCRbeta. Amplification of TCRs used a constant-region primer and V-primer adapter for 20 PCR cycles. TCRdb processed the reads anew with MiXCR; each CDR3 protein has one entry. The sample holds approximately 80,000 distinct CDR3 sequences, 17% seen once. This material consisted of PBMCs, taken after low-dose radiotherapy plus immunotherapy. These receptors were obtained from a male donor with prostate cancer.

This clonotype showed up many times. The V gene is TRBV28, the J gene TRBJ2-7; no clear D. Trimming removed 8 bases from V and 3 bases from J, with 11 bases in between. The CDR3 sequence is 12 residues long. Germline CDR1 MDHEN, CDR2 SYDVKM. In nucleotides, the CDR3 is TGTGCCAGCCGTAAAACATACTACGAGCAGTACTTC. Translated, it gives CASRKTYYEQYF.

The table lists this clonotype with many counts. The chain links TRBV2 to TRBJ2-1; the D gene could be TRBD1 or TRBD2 (5 bases each). From germline, CDR1 is SNHLY and CDR2 FYNNEI. With 6 bases removed from V and 9 bases from J, the gap between germline ends came to 15 bases. There are 13 residues in the CDR3. This CDR3 is CASRKDWGGEQFF. CDR3 DNA: TGTGCCAGCAGGAAGGACTGGGGCGGTGAGCAGTTCTTC.

This clonotype was detected many times. This chain uses TRBV6-2 or TRBV6-3 with TRBJ1-6; the D is unclear. There are 14 residues in the CDR3. Per the germline V gene, CDR1 is MNHEY and CDR2 is SVGEGT. Trimming took 6 bases from V and 7 from J, leaving 13 bases between them. CDR3 in amino acids: CASSVQRTNSPLHF. The DNA of the CDR3 is TGTGCCAGCAGCGTCCAGAGGACGAATTCACCCCTCCACTTT.

This clonotype was observed at least ten times. V usage is TRBV5-1 and J usage is TRBJ1-1; 10 nucleotides agree with TRBD1. CDR1 and CDR2 (germline): SGHRS, YFSETQ. The CDR3 covers 17 residues. Trimming cost V 4 bases and J 0 bases; bases outside gene matches: 9. The DNA of the CDR3 is TGCGCCAGCAGCAATGGACAGGGGGTGCTGCTGAACACTGAAGCTTTCTTT. It translates to CASSNGQGVLLNTEAFF.

Ten or more counts support this clonotype. J is TRBJ2-7 and V is TRBV6-2 or TRBV6-3, with TRBD2 as a possible D gene (6 bases). The CDR3 has 13 residues. Trimming took off 5 bases at V and 0 bases at J, with 8 bases between the two ends. From germline, CDR1 is MNHEY and CDR2 SVGEGT. The CDR3 DNA reads as TGTGCCAGCAGTAGGGAGGTCTCCTACGAGCAGTACTTC. Translation gives CASSREVSYEQYF.

This clonotype appeared a few times. The genes are TRBV12-3 or TRBV12-4 and TRBJ2-3, with TRBD1 identical over 7 bases. This CDR3 contains 14 residues. Trimming at V came to 4 bases and at J to 2 bases, leaving 3 bases not matched to a gene. The CDR3 protein is CASSWDSNTDTQYF. For the CDR3, the DNA is TGTGCCAGCAGTTGGGACAGCAACACAGATACGCAGTATTTT.

This clonotype was counted ten times or more. The chain uses TRBV6-2 or TRBV6-3 and TRBJ1-6, with D possibly TRBD1 on 5 matching bases. CDR3 length: 16 residues. CDR1 and CDR2 from the germline V gene are MNHEY and SVGEGT. V lost 7 bases to trimming and J lost 4 bases, with 17 bases between them. The CDR3 loop is CASKRSGTAYNSPLHF. Here the CDR3 DNA reads TGTGCCAGCAAAAGATCCGGGACGGCATATAATTCACCCCTCCACTTT.

This clonotype occurred many times. The chain combines TRBV28 with TRBJ1-2; TRBD1 might be the D (6 bases). Germline CDR1 and CDR2: MDHEN and SYDVKM. The CDR3 runs to 12 residues. V was cut by 3 bases and J by 7 bases, with 9 bases left in between. CDR3 sequence (DNA): TGTGCCAGCAGTTTCAAGGGGGGTGGCTACACCTTC. Protein sequence: CASSFKGGGYTF.

The J gene is TRBJ2-5, the V gene TRBV5-1; 8 bases are shared with TRBD2. This CDR3 comprises 16 residues. Unmatched junction bases numbered 14, after V lost 5 bases and J lost 5 bases. CDR1 SGHRS and CDR2 YFSETQ come from the germline V gene. The CDR3 protein is CASSPLTGGPLETQYF. CDR3 coding DNA: TGCGCCAGCAGTCCCCTCACGGGAGGGCCGCTGGAGACCCAGTACTTC. Full variable domain (rest looked up from reference TRBV5-1 and TRBJ2-5): KAGVTQTPRYLIKTRGQQVTLSCSPISGHRSVSWYQQTPGQGLQFLFEYFSETQRNKGNFPGRFSGRQFSNSRSEMNVSTLELGDSALYLCASSPLTGGPLETQYFGPGTRLLVL.

This clonotype occurred many times. The J gene is TRBJ1-5, the V gene TRBV10-3; D is ambiguous. The CDR3 contains 15 residues. Germline V gene lookup returns CDR1 ENHRY and CDR2 SYGVKD. Trimming removed 0 bases from V and 2 bases from J, with 8 bases in between. The CDR3 region has the DNA TGTGCCATCAGTGAGTCGAGGGAAGGCAATCAGCCCCAGCATTTT. Translating gives CAISESREGNQPQHF.

This clonotype was detected ten times or more. V usage is TRBV4-3 and J usage is TRBJ1-4; D gene unclear. The V and J ends lost 0 bases and 7 bases respectively, with 3 bases between them. The CDR3 totals 12 residues. Germline CDR1 is LGHNA and CDR2 is YSLEER. The CDR3 DNA sequence: TGCGCCAGCAGCCAAGATACTGAAAAACTGTTTTTT. It encodes CASSQDTEKLFF.

The CDR3 coding sequence is TGTGCTAGTGGTCCCGACCCTGGGGCCAATGAGCAGTTCTTC. Residues: CASGPDPGANEQFF. This chain joins TRBV12-5 and TRBJ2-1; tentatively, D is TRBD1 (5 bases). The CDR3 has 14 amino acids. Germline CDR1 is LGHNT and CDR2 is FRNRAP. V was trimmed by 5 bases and J by 6 bases, leaving 14 bases between them.

This clonotype showed up many times. The chain couples TRBV10-3 to TRBJ2-7; the D call may be TRBD1 or TRBD2 (6 bases each). CDR1 is ENHRY, CDR2 SYGVKD, per germline. The CDR3 totals 14 residues. Deletions cut 7 bases from V and 4 bases from J, with 17 bases between. CDR3 amino acids: CAITRDGGGYEQYF. The DNA of the CDR3 is TGTGCCATCACCAGGGACGGAGGGGGGTACGAGCAGTACTTC.

The V call is TRBV5-1, the J call TRBJ2-1, with D possibly matching TRBD2 (5 bases). The CDR3 runs 17 residues. The germline V gene has CDR1 SGHRS and CDR2 YFSETQ. Trimming removed 3 bases from V and 0 bases from J, with 16 bases in between. The CDR3 sequence is CASSSGEPPSSYNEQFF. The CDR3 bases are TGCGCCAGCAGCTCCGGGGAGCCGCCAAGCTCCTACAATGAGCAGTTCTTC.

This clonotype was counted ten times or more. The junction and the germline gene differ at one end; a read error may be behind it. This chain uses TRBV5-1 with TRBJ2-3, with D possibly being TRBD2 (6 bases). Per germline, CDR1 SGHRS and CDR2 YFSETQ. The CDR3 contains 15 residues. As DNA, the CDR3 is TGTGCCAGCAGCTTTGGACTATCAAACACAGATACGCAGTATTTT. Translating it yields CASSFGLSNTDTQYF.

CDR3 residues: CASSDQGTDTQYF. CDR3 DNA sequence: TGCGCCAGCAGCGACCAAGGCACAGATACGCAGTATTTT. The V call is TRBV5-1, the J call TRBJ2-3; the D is unclear. CDR3 size: 13 residues. Trimming took 4 bases from V and 1 from J, leaving 7 bases between them. Germline loops: CDR1 SGHRS, CDR2 YFSETQ.

This clonotype appeared many times. This chain connects TRBV29-1 to TRBJ2-2; D perhaps matches TRBD1 (5 bases). The CDR3 runs to 14 residues. Germline V gene lookup returns CDR1 SQVTM and CDR2 ANQGSEA. V was cut by 5 bases and J by 2 bases, with 12 bases left in between. The CDR3 DNA is TGCAGCGTTAGTCCGCAGGGCAACACCGGGGAGCTGTTTTTT. Its translation: CSVSPQGNTGELFF.

This clonotype showed up many times. The V gene is TRBV7-9, the J gene TRBJ2-5; 11 bases align to TRBD2. The germline V gene encodes CDR1 SEHNR and CDR2 FQNEAQ (reference sequence). Losses at the gene ends were 3 bases for V and 5 bases for J; bases not matched to a gene: 8. The CDR3 consists of 16 residues. DNA of the CDR3: TGTGCCAGCAGCTTCTCACTAGCGGGAGTTGGGGAGACCCAGTACTTC. Protein product: CASSFSLAGVGETQYF.

The chain links TRBV29-1 to TRBJ2-1, with D maybe TRBD1 (6 bases). V was pared by 8 bases and J by 7 bases, with 18 bases between. CDR3 length: 13 amino acids. Germline assignment: CDR1 SQVTM and CDR2 ANQGSEA. The CDR3 DNA is TGCAGCCTCAAATGGGACAATGGGAATGAGCAGTTCTTC. Protein product: CSLKWDNGNEQFF.

As regards this clonotype: This likely traces to a read error, being one base from a far larger clone. The chain recombines TRBV7-9 with TRBJ2-5; TRBD2 agrees at 16 bases. The germline CDR1 and CDR2 sequences are SEHNR and FQNEAQ (reference sequence). The CDR3 totals 17 residues. Trimming removed 5 bases from V and 11 bases from J; junction bases left unmatched: 14. The CDR3: CASSPRGLAGGLSEQYF. In DNA form, the CDR3 reads TGTGCCAGCAGCCCCCGGGGACTAGCGGGAGGGTTGAGTGAGCAGTACTTC.

This clonotype occurred a few times. The gene calls are TRBV19 and TRBJ2-7, with D possibly matching TRBD2 (5 bases). This CDR3 spans 14 amino acids. V dropped 6 bases and J dropped 0 bases, with 12 bases sitting between them. CDR1 and CDR2 (germline): LNHDA, SQIVND (reference sequence). The CDR3: CASRAELDSYEQYF. The CDR3 DNA sequence: TGTGCCAGTAGAGCCGAACTAGACTCCTACGAGCAGTACTTC.

The chain couples TRBV6-2 or TRBV6-3 to TRBJ2-5; tentatively, D is TRBD2 (5 bases). The germline V and J ends were trimmed by 6 bases and 1 base, with 15 bases remaining between them. The CDR3 spans 15 residues. Germline loops: CDR1 MNHEY, CDR2 SVGEGT. Here the CDR3 DNA reads TGTGCCAGCAGCACCCGTAAGACTATCCAAGAGACCCAGTACTTC. Translated, it gives CASSTRKTIQETQYF.

Worth noting for this clonotype: This likely came from a read error, as a far larger clone is one base away. This is likely a read error, given that the CDR3 carries no conserved phenylalanine or tryptophan at its end. The V and J genes are TRBV7-8 and TRBJ2-1; 11 bases match TRBD2. The CDR3 has 15 residues. Trimming took 5 bases from V and 4 from J; bases not matched to a gene: 4. Germline V lookup: CDR1 SGHVS, CDR2 FQNEAQ. The CDR3 DNA sequence: TGTGCCAGCAGCACGACTAGCGGGACTTACAATGAGCAGTTCGTC. Residues: CASSTTSGTYNEQFV.

This clonotype was seen repeatedly, ten times or more. This chain joins TRBV18 and TRBJ2-7, with D perhaps given as TRBD1 or TRBD2 (5 bases each). Germline assignment: CDR1 KGHSH and CDR2 LQKENI. The V end lost 6 bases, the J end lost 1 base, and 10 bases lay between the germline ends. The CDR3 runs to 13 residues. CDR3: CASSGPASYEQYF. CDR3 coding DNA: TGTGCCAGCTCGGGACCAGCTTCCTACGAGCAGTACTTC.

The chain combines TRBV6-8 with TRBJ1-1; D not resolved. The length of the CDR3 is 14 residues. Germline V lookup: CDR1 MNHGY, CDR2 SAAAGT. Trimming pared 7 bases from V and 1 base from J, leaving 13 bases between. CDR3 sequence (DNA): TGTGCCAGCATTCATTTGGTCCCGAACACTGAAGCTTTCTTT. Protein sequence: CASIHLVPNTEAFF.